This entry describes one TCR beta chain. The CDR3 is 15 residues long. Germline-derived CDR1 and CDR2 are SGHRS and YFSETQ. The V and J ends lost 4 bases and 0 bases respectively, with 13 bases between them. The data derive from a study of blood T cell repertoires in COVID-19. Measured with immunoSEQ multiplex PCR; TCRdb has only the in-frame clones, and not every one. The sample yields roughly 80,000 clones, about four fifths seen once. The V and J genes are TRBV5-1 and TRBJ1-2; D might be TRBD1 (6 bases). The sequenced sample consisted of peripheral blood. This receptor was obtained from a man at least 80 years old with acute or convalescent COVID-19. The CDR3 sequence: CASSQDSGPNYGYTF. The CDR3 bases are TGCGCCAGCAGCCAGGACAGCGGTCCTAACTATGGCTACACCTTC.